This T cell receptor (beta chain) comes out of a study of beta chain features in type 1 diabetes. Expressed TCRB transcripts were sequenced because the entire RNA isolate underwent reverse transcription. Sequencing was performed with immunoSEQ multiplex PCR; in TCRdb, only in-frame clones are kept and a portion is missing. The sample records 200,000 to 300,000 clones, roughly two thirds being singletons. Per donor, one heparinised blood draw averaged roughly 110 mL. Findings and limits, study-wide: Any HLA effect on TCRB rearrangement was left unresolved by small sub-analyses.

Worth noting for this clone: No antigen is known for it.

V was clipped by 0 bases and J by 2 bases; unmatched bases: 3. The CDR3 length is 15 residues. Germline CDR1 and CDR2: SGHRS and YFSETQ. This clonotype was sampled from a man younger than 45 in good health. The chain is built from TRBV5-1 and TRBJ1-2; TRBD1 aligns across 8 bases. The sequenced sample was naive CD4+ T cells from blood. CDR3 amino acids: CASSLASGGNYGYTF. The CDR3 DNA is TGCGCCAGCAGCTTGGCCTCAGGGGGCAACTATGGCTACACCTTC.